Listed below are T cell receptor beta chains from one sample, sequenced in a study of T cell responses to AZD1222 COVID-19 vaccine. Libraries were prepared by immunoSEQ multiplex PCR; TCRdb keeps only in-frame clonotypes and omits some of them. Here the sample spans approximately 150,000 clones, 80% to 90% being singletons. This material consisted of peripheral blood, taken on day 0 of AZD1222 vaccination. The source of these receptors is an adult in good health. The CDR3 runs from the conserved cysteine through the conserved F or W. The D gene is left open where the match is weak. Clone size is given for some rows only: seen once, a few or many times, or a class if the clone is expanded.

>TRBJ2-7|NA|NA|TRBV27
TGTGCCAGCAGTTCACAGGCTTCCTACGAGCAGTACTTC
CASSSQASYEQYF
>TRBJ1-1|NA|NA|TRBV11-2
TGTGCCAGCAGCTTATCGGGGAGTTCTGAAGCTTTCTTT
CASSLSGSSEAFF
>TRBJ2-5|NA|NA|TRBV5-4
TGTGCCAGCAGCTTCCCTAATGCCGGGGAGACCCAGTACTTC
CASSFPNAGETQYF
>TRBJ2-6|NA|TRBD1|TRBV7-8
TGTGCCAGCAGCCCTACAGGGGGACGCTTTCTCTCTGGGGCCAACGTCCTGACTTTC
CASSPTGGRFLSGANVLTF
>TRBJ1-1|NA|TRBD1|TRBV5-1
TGCGCCAGCAGTACGGGACAGCTCGTGAACACTGAAGCTTTCTTT
CASSTGQLVNTEAFF
>TRBJ2-2|once|TRBD2|TRBV6-4
TGTGCCAGCAGTGACTCCGGGACTACGAACACCGGGGAGCTGTTTTTT
CASSDSGTTNTGELFF
>TRBJ2-1|NA|NA|TRBV6-4
TGTGCCAGCAGTGGAGGGACTCGGGGGTACAATGAGCAGTTCTTC
CASSGGTRGYNEQFF
>TRBJ2-2|NA|NA|TRBV7-2
TGTGCCAGCATCCAATTCGTAGGGACTTCGAGAACCGGGGAGCTGTTTTTT
CASIQFVGTSRTGELFF
>TRBJ2-2|NA|NA|TRBV9
TGTGCCAGCAGCGCCCAGGGATTACCTCACACCGGGGAGCTGTTTTTT
CASSAQGLPHTGELFF
>TRBJ2-7|NA|NA|TRBV6-1
TGTGCCAGCAGTGAATATTCGGGGCGGCGGGAGCAGTACTTC
CASSEYSGRREQYF
>TRBJ1-6|NA|NA|TRBV30
TGTGCCTGGAGTGTAAGGGCAGCTACGAGCTCCTATAATTCACCCCTCCACTTT
CAWSVRAATSSYNSPLHF
>TRBJ1-5|NA|NA|TRBV27
TGTGCCAGCAGTGGTAAAGGCCTGAGCAATCAGCCCCAGCATTTT
CASSGKGLSNQPQHF
>TRBJ1-3|NA|NA|TRBV7-9
TGTGCCAGCAGCTTAGGAGACACCATATATTTT
CASSLGDTIYF
>TRBJ2-6|NA|TRBD1|TRBV2
TGTGCCAGCAGTGTGGGACAGGGGGCGAGCTCTGGGGCCAACGTCCTGACTTTC
CASSVGQGASSGANVLTF
>TRBJ2-2|NA|NA|TRBV28
TGTGCCAGCAGAAGACTCGGGAGCCCCGGGGAGCTGTTTTTT
CASRRLGSPGELFF
>TRBJ1-2|NA|TRBD1|TRBV27
TGTGCCAGCAGTTTAACCAGGGGGCCGGAAGGCTACACCTTC
CASSLTRGPEGYTF
>TRBJ2-1|NA|NA|TRBV7-9
TGTGCCAGCAGCTTAGTTCGTCTTAGCTCCTACAATGAGCAGTTCTTC
CASSLVRLSSYNEQFF
>TRBJ1-2|NA|NA|TRBV6-5
TGTGCCACCAGGTTGAACCCCTATTATGGCTACACCTTC
CATRLNPYYGYTF
>TRBJ1-2|NA|TRBD1|TRBV29-1
TGCAGCGTTAACCGGGACAGGGGGGTAGGCTACACCTTC
CSVNRDRGVGYTF
>TRBJ1-1|NA|NA|TRBV5-1
TGCGCCAGCAGGCGGGGTCTCTCCACTGAAGCTTTCTTT
CASRRGLSTEAFF
>TRBJ1-2|NA|TRBD1|TRBV29-1
TGCAGCGCTGACAGGGGATTTAACTATGGCTACACCTTC
CSADRGFNYGYTF
>TRBJ1-2|NA|NA|TRBV19
TGTGCCAGTACCCGCCCGGGGGGCGGTTATGCCTACACCTTC
CASTRPGGGYAYTF
>TRBJ1-1|NA|NA|TRBV6-1
TGTGCCAGCAGTGAAGCGTGGGGGCCTGAAGCTTTCTTT
CASSEAWGPEAFF
>TRBJ1-6|NA|NA|TRBV30
TGTGCCTGGAACAGAGATAATTCACCCCTCCACTTT
CAWNRDNSPLHF
>TRBJ2-5|NA|TRBD2|TRBV6-1
TGTGCCAGCAGTGAAGCGGCCGGGACTAGCGGGGAGACCCAGTACTTC
CASSEAAGTSGETQYF
>TRBJ1-2|NA|NA|TRBV11-2
TGTGCCAGCAGCTTCCTGGGAAGTCAGAGCTACACCTTC
CASSFLGSQSYTF
>TRBJ1-1|NA|NA|TRBV5-1
TGCGCCAGCAGCCAGAACCTCGTGGGGCGGGGGGACACTGAAGCTTTCTTT
CASSQNLVGRGDTEAFF
>TRBJ2-7|NA|NA|TRBV5-1
TGCGCCAGCAGCTTGGTTCCTAGCCTTTCCTACGAGCAGTACTTC
CASSLVPSLSYEQYF
>TRBJ1-2|NA|NA|TRBV2
TGTGCCAGCACCAATCGGGGGCGGGGCTACACCTTC
CASTNRGRGYTF
>TRBJ2-1|NA|NA|TRBV14
TGTGCCAGCAGCCAAAACCTTCAGGGGACGCCGCAGTTCTTC
CASSQNLQGTPQFF
>TRBJ2-2|once|NA|TRBV20-1
TGCAGTGCTAGTGACTGGGGTTCGAACACCGGGGAGCTGTTTTTT
CSASDWGSNTGELFF
>TRBJ1-2|few|TRBD1|TRBV4-1
TGCGCCAGCAGCCAAAGTCAGGGGGCGAACTATGGCTACACCTTC
CASSQSQGANYGYTF
>TRBJ2-1|NA|NA|TRBV5-1
TGCGCCAGCAGCTTGTTATGGACACCTCCGCATGAGCAGTTCTTC
CASSLLWTPPHEQFF
>TRBJ2-5|NA|NA|TRBV11-2
TGTGCCAGCAGCCAGGGACCAGGGCTGGAGACCCAGTACTTC
CASSQGPGLETQYF
>TRBJ1-1|NA|NA|TRBV7-6
TGTGCCAGCAGCTTAGCTGAGGGGGCTGAAGCTTTCTTT
CASSLAEGAEAFF
>TRBJ1-3|NA|NA|TRBV5-1
TGCGCCAGCAGCGAACAGGGCCTAGGAAACACCATATATTTT
CASSEQGLGNTIYF
>TRBJ1-4|NA|NA|TRBV10-1
TGCGCCAGCAGTGAAGGAGGGGCTAATGAAAAACTGTTTTTT
CASSEGGANEKLFF
>TRBJ1-1|NA|NA|TRBV12-3/TRBV12-4
TGTGCCAGCAGTTTGGAGGAGAACACTGAAGCTTTCTTT
CASSLEENTEAFF
>TRBJ2-7|NA|TRBD2|TRBV28
TGTGCCAGCAGTTTAAGCGGGGCCTCCTACGAGCAGTACTTC
CASSLSGASYEQYF
>TRBJ1-6|NA|NA|TRBV4-3
TGCGCCAGCAGCCAAGATTTGGCCAATTCACCCCTCCACTTT
CASSQDLANSPLHF
>TRBJ2-5|NA|TRBD1|TRBV5-1
TGCGCCAGCAGCGCCGGACAGGGTGGAGAGACCCAGTACTTC
CASSAGQGGETQYF
>TRBJ1-1|NA|NA|TRBV6-5
TGTGCCAGCAGTTACTCGCCGCCCGCGGACGGACTTGAAGCTTTCTTT
CASSYSPPADGLEAFF
>TRBJ2-7|once|NA|TRBV6-5
TGTGCCAGCAGTTACACGTTCTCAGACCCCTCGTGGTTC
CASSYTFSDPSWF
>TRBJ2-1|once|NA|TRBV28
TGTGCCAGCAGTTCTGGCGCCAGCTCCTACAATGAGCAGTTCTTC
CASSSGASSYNEQFF
>TRBJ1-2|NA|NA|TRBV29-1
TGCAGCGTTGAAGGCGCATCAACTAACTATGGCTACACCTTC
CSVEGASTNYGYTF
>TRBJ2-7|NA|TRBD1|TRBV5-4
TGTGCCAGCAGCTCCCCGGGACAGGGTGTATACGAGCAGTACTTC
CASSSPGQGVYEQYF
>TRBJ2-5|NA|NA|TRBV5-1
TGCGCCAGCAGCTTGGGTCGGGGAGAGACCCAGTACTTC
CASSLGRGETQYF
>TRBJ2-3|NA|NA|TRBV15
TGTGCCACCAGCCGCGGCAGGACAGATACGCAGTATTTT
CATSRGRTDTQYF